This is a list of T cell receptor beta chains from one sample in a study of blood T cells in healthy people across ages. TCRdb used MiXCR to reprocess the 5' RACE reads, holding one entry per CDR3 protein. The sample contains 600,000 or so distinct CDR3 sequences, less than 60% of which appear only once. The sequencing input was blood. These receptors were collected from a man of 80 years or more in good health. CDR3s include the opening cysteine and the closing phenylalanine or tryptophan. D genes are given only for firm matches. Not all rows give a size; the values are once, few, many and, for expanded clones, a class.

j_gene	d_gene	v_gene	abundance	CDR3nt	CDR3aa
TRBJ1-2	TRBD1	TRBV4-1	few	TGCGCCAGCAGCCAAGGGGAGACAGGGGCTACATATGGCTACACCTTC	CASSQGETGATYGYTF
TRBJ1-2	TRBD1	TRBV27	-	TGTGCCAGCTCTAGACAGGGAGGAACCTATGGCTACACCTTC	CASSRQGGTYGYTF
TRBJ2-7	-	TRBV5-1	-	TGCGCCAGCAGCCCCCATATTACAGACCCCCCTTCCTACGAGCAGTACTTC	CASSPHITDPPSYEQYF
TRBJ1-1	-	TRBV6-6	many	TGTGCCAGCAGTTACTCGGGTCTGACAGTTACACAGAACACTGAAGCTTTCTTT	CASSYSGLTVTQNTEAFF
TRBJ2-3	TRBD1	TRBV25-1	many	TGTGCCAGCAGCGTCGGGACAGGGGGCAGGGATACGCAGTATTTT	CASSVGTGGRDTQYF
TRBJ2-7	-	TRBV9	once	TGTGCCAGCAGCGTAGGGGATGGTCGGCTGGGAAGGGCTGGCGAGCAGTACTTC	CASSVGDGRLGRAGEQYF
TRBJ2-7	-	TRBV12-3/TRBV12-4	-	TGTGCCAGCAGTCCAAGTGGGTCAGGCGTCTACGAGCAGTACTTC	CASSPSGSGVYEQYF
TRBJ1-4	-	TRBV12-3/TRBV12-4	-	TGTGCCAGCACCCCGGGGCCAGGCTATCACGGAAAACTGTTTTTT	CASTPGPGYHGKLFF
TRBJ1-4	-	TRBV7-9	-	TGTGCCAGCAGCTCTTCCTATGCCGGGCCAACTAATGAAAAACTGTTTTTT	CASSSSYAGPTNEKLFF
TRBJ1-4	TRBD1	TRBV29-1	-	TGCAGCGTGAGCACAGGGGCCGGTGAAAAACTGTTTTTT	CSVSTGAGEKLFF
TRBJ1-5	-	TRBV6-1	-	TGTGCCAGCAGTGGGACACTGAATCAGCCCCAGCATTTT	CASSGTLNQPQHF
TRBJ2-2	-	TRBV7-6	-	TGTGCCAGCACCATAGCAGGCACCGGGGAGCTGTTTTTT	CASTIAGTGELFF
TRBJ2-3	-	TRBV12-3/TRBV12-4	once	TGTGCCAGCAGTTTTTATCGATCGACCGCAGATACGCAGTATTTT	CASSFYRSTADTQYF
TRBJ2-1	-	TRBV28	-	TGTGCCAGCAGTTCCCCCCCCCATAGCGTAAATGAGCAGTTCTTC	CASSSPPHSVNEQFF
TRBJ1-6	-	TRBV5-1	-	TGCGCCAGCAGCTTGCGAGGAGACCTTAATTCACCCCTCCACTTT	CASSLRGDLNSPLHF
TRBJ1-1	-	TRBV20-1	-	TGCAGTGCTAGAGACGCCAGGGGGAACACTGAAGCTTTCTTT	CSARDARGNTEAFF
TRBJ2-5	-	TRBV5-1	once	TGCGCCAGCAGCTTGGCGGGAACGATAGGGGCGGAGACCCAGTACTTC	CASSLAGTIGAETQYF
TRBJ2-5	TRBD1	TRBV4-1	-	TGCGCCAGCAGCCAAGTCGTCTGGACAGGACAAGAGACCCAGTACTTC	CASSQVVWTGQETQYF
TRBJ2-1	TRBD2	TRBV6-7	few	TGTGCCAAGCCGTCCGGGACTAGTGTTTCGAATGAGCAGTTCTTC	CAKPSGTSVSNEQFF
TRBJ1-2	-	TRBV4-3	few	TGCGCCAGCAGCCAAGAGAGGGGAGACTATGGCTACACCTTC	CASSQERGDYGYTF
TRBJ2-7	-	TRBV20-1	-	TGCAGCACCTTAGCAGCCTACGAGCAGTACTTC	CSTLAAYEQYF
TRBJ2-2	-	TRBV7-9	once	TGTGCCGGCAGCAACCCATTAAGTACCGGGGAGCTGTTTTTT	CAGSNPLSTGELFF
TRBJ2-1	TRBD2	TRBV9	-	TGTGCCAGCAGTGCGCTAGCGGGGGACTACAATGAGCAGTTCTTC	CASSALAGDYNEQFF
TRBJ2-7	-	TRBV3-1	-	TGTGCCAGCAGCCCCCGGTATGGGGGTGACGAGCAGTACTTC	CASSPRYGGDEQYF
TRBJ1-1	-	TRBV5-1	few	TGCGCCAGCACCTCGGGTGGCGGGGAGATCACTGAAGCTTTCTTT	CASTSGGGEITEAFF
TRBJ2-4	TRBD2	TRBV15	few	TGTGCCACCAGCAGAGAACGGGGGGGCAAGGCCAAAAACATTCAGTACTTC	CATSRERGGKAKNIQYF
TRBJ2-5	TRBD2	TRBV20-1	few	TGCAGTGCTAGACCCCTAGCGGTCCAAGAGACCCAGTACTTC	CSARPLAVQETQYF
TRBJ2-7	TRBD1	TRBV5-1	-	TGCGCCAGCAGCTGGACAGGGACGATCCACGAGCAGTACTTC	CASSWTGTIHEQYF
TRBJ2-7	-	TRBV6-6	many	TGTGCCAGCAGTTACGGGACCTACGAGCAGTACTTC	CASSYGTYEQYF
TRBJ2-5	TRBD2	TRBV20-1	-	TGCAGTGCTAAGACGGGGGGGGGCTGGAATGAGCAGTACTTC	CSAKTGGGWNEQYF
TRBJ1-4	-	TRBV25-1	-	TGTGCCAGCAGCCACACCACGGGGGGGCGCGGGGAAAAACTGTTTTTT	CASSHTTGGRGEKLFF
TRBJ2-5	-	TRBV15	-	TGTGCCACCAGCAGTCCCCAGGATGATCCCAATGAGCAGTACTTC	CATSSPQDDPNEQYF
TRBJ2-1	-	TRBV20-1	-	TGCAGTGAAGGACCTACCTGCCCCAATGAGCAGTTCTTC	CSEGPTCPNEQFF
TRBJ1-2	-	TRBV27	-	TGTGCCAGCAGTTACCGCTCCCGGGGTCCATACTATGGCTACACCTTC	CASSYRSRGPYYGYTF
TRBJ2-1	TRBD1	TRBV9	-	TGTGCCAGCAGCTCCCGGACAGGGGACAATGAGCAGTTCTTC	CASSSRTGDNEQFF
TRBJ2-1	-	TRBV25-1	few	TGTGCCAGCGTGGGACATCGTTACAATGAGCAGTTCTTC	CASVGHRYNEQFF
TRBJ2-1	-	TRBV6-5	many	TGTGCCAGCAGAAAGGGGGGACAGAAGGTCATGGGCAATGAGCAGTTCTTC	CASRKGGQKVMGNEQFF
TRBJ2-3	TRBD2	TRBV6-2/TRBV6-3	-	TGTGCCAGCAGAAGACCGGGACTAGCGGCCACAGATACGCAGTATTTT	CASRRPGLAATDTQYF
TRBJ2-3	TRBD2	TRBV20-1	-	TGCAGTGCTCCGACTAGCGGGAGCCCCAGTACGCAGTATTTT	CSAPTSGSPSTQYF
TRBJ2-1	TRBD2	TRBV2	-	TGTGCCAGCAGTGCCCAGCGGGGGGATCTCGAGCAGTTCTTC	CASSAQRGDLEQFF